This entry features one T cell receptor (beta chain) sequence. This cohort consisted of healthy bone marrow donors. The data were obtained in a study of cytomegalovirus exposure and HLA in healthy donors. In the study overall: An analysis done earlier identified almost 120 million unique TCR beta sequences from roughly 190 million T cells.

The PCR was carried out with 60 Vbeta primers and 13 Jbeta primers. TCRdb's table, derived via immunoSEQ multiplex PCR, lists solely in-frame clones and lacks some. The table has around 120,000 clones, 75% to 85% seen once. The clonotype originates from a man in his thirties or forties in good health and CMV-seronegative. Sequencing was done on a sample of PBMCs.

The CDR3 is CASSIAGGPPLHF. The CDR3 coding sequence is TGTGCCAGTAGTATAGCAGGGGGGCCACCCCTCCACTTT. J is TRBJ1-6 and V is TRBV19; TRBD1 matches 7 bases. This CDR3 contains 13 residues. The V gene's germline CDR1 is LNHDA and CDR2 SQIVND (reference sequence). The trim removed 1 base at V and 11 bases at J, leaving 2 bases unmatched.